This T cell receptor (beta chain) was sequenced during a study of shared clonotypes between healthy human individuals. General study findings and limits: Sampling used blood alone; tissue repertoires probably differ.

Evenly divided among several immunoSEQ plates was the genomic DNA of each subset. Unsorted PBMC DNA was run through sequencing on ten immunoSEQ deep assay plates. Methods used by the authors: Filtering of immunoSEQ junctional sequences could not match full-length read filtering. Sequenced by immunoSEQ multiplex PCR; TCRdb stores in-frame clones only, minus some. For V, J and clone size, that table is used; D and trimming come from the DNA. The sample includes about 490,000 clones, 81% of them seen just once. Concerning this clone itself: Its cognate antigen is unknown.

V was pared by 2 bases and J by 0 bases, with 8 bases between. The CDR3 contains 15 residues. Germline V CDR1 and CDR2: SGHAT, FQDESV (reference sequence). Sequenced: PBMCs. This sequence originates from a woman aged 35 to 49 in good health. Some clones in this sample may be carry-over from other donors' samples. The V call is TRBV11-1, the J call TRBJ1-3, with no clear D. CDR3 in DNA: TGTGCCAGCAGCTTAAACCTGGCCTCTGGAAACACCATATATTTT. Translating it yields CASSLNLASGNTIYF.